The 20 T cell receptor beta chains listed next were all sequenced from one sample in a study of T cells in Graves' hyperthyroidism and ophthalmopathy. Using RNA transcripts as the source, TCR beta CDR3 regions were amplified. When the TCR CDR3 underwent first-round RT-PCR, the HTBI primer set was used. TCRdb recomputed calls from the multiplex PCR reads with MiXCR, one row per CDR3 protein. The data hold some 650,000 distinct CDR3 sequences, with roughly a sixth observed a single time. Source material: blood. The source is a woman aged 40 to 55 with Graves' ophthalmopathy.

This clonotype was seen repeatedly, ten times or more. In DNA form, the CDR3 reads TGTGCCAGCAGTTTAACCGGGGATCAGCCCCAGCATTTT. It yields the protein CASSLTGDQPQHF. The gene calls are TRBV12-3 or TRBV12-4 and TRBJ1-5; D gene ambiguous. The ends were cut back, 2 bases at V and 5 bases at J, with 7 bases in the middle. The CDR3 runs to 13 residues.

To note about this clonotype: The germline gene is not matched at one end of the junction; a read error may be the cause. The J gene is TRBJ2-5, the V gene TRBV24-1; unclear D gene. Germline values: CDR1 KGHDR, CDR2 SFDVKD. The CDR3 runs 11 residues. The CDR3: CATSETETQHF. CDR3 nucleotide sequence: TGTGCCACCAGTGAAACGGAGACCCAGCACTTC.

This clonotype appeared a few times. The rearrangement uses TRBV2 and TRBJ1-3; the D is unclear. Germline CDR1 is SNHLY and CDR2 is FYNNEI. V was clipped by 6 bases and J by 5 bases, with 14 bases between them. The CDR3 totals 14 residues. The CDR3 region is CASSRTLSRNTIYF. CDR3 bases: TGTGCCAGCAGCAGGACCTTATCAAGAAACACCATATATTTT.

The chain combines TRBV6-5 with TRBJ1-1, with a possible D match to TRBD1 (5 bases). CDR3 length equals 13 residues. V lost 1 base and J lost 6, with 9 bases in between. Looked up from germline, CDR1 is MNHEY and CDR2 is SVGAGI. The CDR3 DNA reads TGTGCCAGCAGTTACTGGGGGGGGGCTGAAGCTTTCTTT. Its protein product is CASSYWGGAEAFF.

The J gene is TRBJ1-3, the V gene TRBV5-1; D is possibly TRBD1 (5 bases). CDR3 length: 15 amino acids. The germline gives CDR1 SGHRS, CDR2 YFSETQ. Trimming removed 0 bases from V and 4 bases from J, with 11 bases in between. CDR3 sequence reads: CASSLAGTLGNTIYF. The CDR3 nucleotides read TGCGCCAGCAGCTTGGCCGGGACCCTAGGAAACACCATATATTTT.

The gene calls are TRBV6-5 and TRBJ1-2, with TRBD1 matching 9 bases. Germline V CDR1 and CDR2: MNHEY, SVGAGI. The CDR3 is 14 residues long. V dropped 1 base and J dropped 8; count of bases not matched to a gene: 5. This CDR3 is CASSYLTGGQGYTF. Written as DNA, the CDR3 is TGTGCCAGCAGTTACTTGACAGGGGGACAAGGCTACACCTTC.

For the CDR3, the DNA is TGTGCCAGCAGCCAAGGTTCGACAAGACTATACAATGAGCAGTTCTTC. It specifies CASSQGSTRLYNEQFF. The rearrangement links TRBV3-1 to TRBJ2-1; a weak D match, TRBD2 (5 bases). The CDR3 loop spans 16 amino acids. The V gene's germline CDR1 is LGHDT and CDR2 YNNKEL (reference sequence). V was clipped by 1 base and J by 4 bases, with 14 bases between them.

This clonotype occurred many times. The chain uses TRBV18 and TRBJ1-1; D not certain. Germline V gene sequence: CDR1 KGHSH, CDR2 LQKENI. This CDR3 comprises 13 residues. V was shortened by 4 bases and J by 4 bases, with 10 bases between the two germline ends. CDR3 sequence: CASSRDEGTEAFF. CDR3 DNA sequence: TGTGCCAGCTCACGGGATGAGGGCACTGAAGCTTTCTTT.

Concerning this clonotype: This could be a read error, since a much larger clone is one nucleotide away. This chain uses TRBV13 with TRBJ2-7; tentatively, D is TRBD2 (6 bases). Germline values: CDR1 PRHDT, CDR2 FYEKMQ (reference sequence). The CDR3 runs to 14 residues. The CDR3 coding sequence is TGTGCCAGCAGTCGCCCTAGCGCCACCTACGGGCAGTACTTC. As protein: CASSRPSATYGQYF.

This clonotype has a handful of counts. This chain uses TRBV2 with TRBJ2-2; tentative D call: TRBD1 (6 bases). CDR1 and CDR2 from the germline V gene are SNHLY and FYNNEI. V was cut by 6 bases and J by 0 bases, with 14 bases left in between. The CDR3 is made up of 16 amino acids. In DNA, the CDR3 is TGTGCCAGCAGGGGTGCAGGGGCCGCGAACACCGGGGAGCTGTTTTTT. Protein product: CASRGAGAANTGELFF.

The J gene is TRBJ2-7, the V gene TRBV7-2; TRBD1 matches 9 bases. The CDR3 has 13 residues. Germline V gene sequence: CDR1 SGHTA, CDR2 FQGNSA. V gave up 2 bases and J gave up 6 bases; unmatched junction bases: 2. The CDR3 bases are TGTGCCAGCAGCTTAAACAGGGGGCTCGAGCAGTACTTC. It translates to CASSLNRGLEQYF.

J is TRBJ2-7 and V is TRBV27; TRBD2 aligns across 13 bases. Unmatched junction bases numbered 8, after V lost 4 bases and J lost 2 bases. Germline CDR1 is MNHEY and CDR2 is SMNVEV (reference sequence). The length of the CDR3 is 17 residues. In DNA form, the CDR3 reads TGTGCCAGCAGTTACGGACTAGCGGGAGTCATCCCCTACGAGCAGTACTTC. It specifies CASSYGLAGVIPYEQYF.

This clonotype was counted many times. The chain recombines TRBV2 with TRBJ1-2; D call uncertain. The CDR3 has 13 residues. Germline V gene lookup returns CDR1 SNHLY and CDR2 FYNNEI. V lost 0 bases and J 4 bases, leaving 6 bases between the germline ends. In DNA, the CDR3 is TGTGCCAGCAGTGAAGCGCAAGGCTATGGCTACACCTTC. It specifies CASSEAQGYGYTF.

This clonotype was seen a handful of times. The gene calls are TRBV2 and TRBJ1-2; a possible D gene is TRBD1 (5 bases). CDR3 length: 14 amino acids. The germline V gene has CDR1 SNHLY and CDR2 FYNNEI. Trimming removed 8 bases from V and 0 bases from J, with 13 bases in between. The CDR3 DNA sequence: TGTGCCAGCTCACAGGCCTTAGCTAACTATGGCTACACCTTC. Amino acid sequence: CASSQALANYGYTF.

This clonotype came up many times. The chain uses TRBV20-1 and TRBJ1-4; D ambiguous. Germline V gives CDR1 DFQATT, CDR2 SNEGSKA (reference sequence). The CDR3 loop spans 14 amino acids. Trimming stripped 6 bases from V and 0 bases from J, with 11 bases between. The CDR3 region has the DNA TGCAGTGCCTCTTCCTCGGCAACTAATGAAAAACTGTTTTTT. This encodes CSASSSATNEKLFF.

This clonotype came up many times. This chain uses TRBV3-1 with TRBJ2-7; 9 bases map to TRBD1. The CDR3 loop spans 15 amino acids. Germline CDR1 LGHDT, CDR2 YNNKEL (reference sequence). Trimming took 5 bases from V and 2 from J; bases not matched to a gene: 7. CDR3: CASSYGGQGPYEQYF. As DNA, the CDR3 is TGTGCCAGCAGCTATGGGGGACAGGGCCCCTACGAGCAGTACTTC.

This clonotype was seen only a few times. The CDR3 protein is CASGLLLAGGPPYNEQFF. In DNA, the CDR3 is TGTGCTAGTGGTTTGCTCTTAGCGGGGGGGCCTCCCTACAATGAGCAGTTCTTC. The chain employs TRBV12-5 and TRBJ2-1, with 11 bases aligning to TRBD2. The CDR3 length is 18 residues. CDR1 is LGHNT and CDR2 is FRNRAP in the germline V gene. Trimming cost V 2 bases and J 2 bases; bases outside gene matches: 8.

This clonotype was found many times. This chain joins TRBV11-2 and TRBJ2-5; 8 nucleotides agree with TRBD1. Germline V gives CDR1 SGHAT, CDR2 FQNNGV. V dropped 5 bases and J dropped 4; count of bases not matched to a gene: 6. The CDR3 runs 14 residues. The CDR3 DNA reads TGTGCCAGCAGCACCGGACAGGGTTCAGAGACCCAGTACTTC. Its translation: CASSTGQGSETQYF.

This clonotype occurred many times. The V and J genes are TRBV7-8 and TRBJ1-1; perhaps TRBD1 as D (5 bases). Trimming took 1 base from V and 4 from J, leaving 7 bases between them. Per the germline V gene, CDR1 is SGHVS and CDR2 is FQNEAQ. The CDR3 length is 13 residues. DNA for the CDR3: TGTGCCAGCAGCTTAGACGGGGGCACTGAAGCTTTCTTT. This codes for CASSLDGGTEAFF.

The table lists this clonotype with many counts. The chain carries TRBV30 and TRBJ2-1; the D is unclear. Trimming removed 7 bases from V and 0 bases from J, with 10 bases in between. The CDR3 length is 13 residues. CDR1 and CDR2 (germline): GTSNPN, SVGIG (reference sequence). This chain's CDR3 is CAYIRSSYNEQFF. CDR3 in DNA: TGTGCCTACATACGCAGCTCCTACAATGAGCAGTTCTTC.